The 9 T cell receptor beta chains below come from one sample, sequenced in a study of regulatory and conventional T cells in RAG deficiency. Repertoires were generated with immunoSEQ multiplex PCR, while TCRdb's copy carries only in-frame clones and drops some. The data show roughly 34,000 clones, with 70% to 80% seen just once and roughly 3% held by the top ten. Blood CD4+ CD25-low CD127-high conventional T cells supplied the genomic DNA template. A further study also used this sample, focusing on regulatory T cells. That paper adds: The primer mix had 52 TRBV and 13 TRBJ primers.

Sequencing used CD4+ effector T cells sorted from blood. Receptors originate from a human donor in good health.

The rearrangement joins TRBV7-9 to TRBJ2-3, with D tentatively TRBD1 (6 bases). CDR1 SEHNR and CDR2 FQNEAQ come from the germline V gene (reference sequence). The ends were cut back, 5 bases at V and 0 bases at J, with 21 bases in the middle. The CDR3 is 18 amino acids. CDR3 sequence: CASSQVTGSASSTDTQYF. The CDR3 region has the DNA TGTGCCAGCAGCCAAGTTACAGGGTCCGCTTCTAGCACAGATACGCAGTATTTT.

The chain carries TRBV18 and TRBJ2-5; D remains unclear. Germline assignment: CDR1 KGHSH and CDR2 LQKENI. Trimming took 0 bases from V and 5 from J, leaving 10 bases between them. The CDR3 spans 14 residues. The chain's CDR3 is CASSPPQKAETQYF. CDR3 bases: TGTGCCAGCTCACCACCTCAAAAGGCGGAGACCCAGTACTTC.

As DNA, the CDR3 is TGTGCCAGCAGCTGGGTGAACACTGAAGCTTTCTTT. Its protein is CASSWVNTEAFF. This chain connects TRBV11-2 to TRBJ1-1; D is undetermined. The V gene's germline CDR1 is SGHAT and CDR2 FQNNGV. Trimming pared 4 bases from V and 0 bases from J, leaving 3 bases between. The CDR3 sequence is 12 residues long.

This chain links TRBV30 with TRBJ2-3; possible D gene TRBD1, 5 bases. Germline CDR1 GTSNPN, CDR2 SVGIG (reference sequence). Trimming shortened V by 3 bases and J by 1 base, and 14 bases separated the two germline ends. This CDR3 has 15 amino acids. The chain's CDR3 is CAWSEGHQRTDTQYF. The CDR3 bases are TGTGCCTGGAGCGAAGGACACCAGCGCACAGATACGCAGTATTTT.

The J gene is TRBJ2-5, the V gene TRBV10-3, with D hard to call. Per the germline V gene, CDR1 is ENHRY and CDR2 is SYGVKD. With 6 bases removed from V and 8 bases from J, the gap between germline ends came to 16 bases. The CDR3 covers 13 residues. CDR3: CAISLVEVGTQYF. The CDR3 nucleotides are TGTGCCATCAGCCTCGTCGAGGTGGGAACCCAGTACTTC.

This clone has a handful of counts. The chain has TRBV30 and TRBJ2-7; D is uncertain. The V end lost 3 bases, the J end lost 2 bases, and 5 bases lay between the germline ends. The CDR3 loop spans 11 amino acids. Germline V CDR1 and CDR2: GTSNPN, SVGIG (reference sequence). CDR3 amino acids: CAWRGTYEQYF. CDR3 sequence (DNA): TGTGCCTGGAGGGGCACCTACGAGCAGTACTTC.

The V call is TRBV18, the J call TRBJ2-1; 11 bases match TRBD2. Trimming took 4 bases from V and 0 from J; bases not matched to a gene: 8. The CDR3 has 18 amino acids. Germline CDR1 KGHSH, CDR2 LQKENI. The CDR3 reads CASSQRSSGGVSYNEQFF. DNA for the CDR3: TGTGCCAGCTCACAGAGGAGTAGCGGGGGGGTCTCCTACAATGAGCAGTTCTTC.

The V and J genes are TRBV7-9 and TRBJ1-1, with D tentatively TRBD1 (6 bases). Trimming left V 2 bases short and J 4 bases short, with 14 bases between. Germline V gives CDR1 SEHNR, CDR2 FQNEAQ (reference sequence). This CDR3 is built from 15 residues. This chain's CDR3 is CASSLTGKWGTEAFF. The CDR3 nucleotides are TGTGCCAGCAGCTTAACAGGGAAATGGGGCACTGAAGCTTTCTTT. Looking up the rest from reference TRBV7-9 and TRBJ1-1 gives the full variable domain: DTGVSQNPRHKITKRGQNVTFRCDPISEHNRLYWYRQTLGQGPEFLTYFQNEAQLEKSRLLSDRFSAERPKGSFSTLEIQRTEQGDSAMYLCASSLTGKWGTEAFFGQGTRLTVV.

The CDR3 loop reads CASSARSQRLAEAFF. CDR3 DNA: TGTGCCAGCAGTGCCCGTTCCCAGAGGCTTGCTGAAGCTTTCTTT. The chain combines TRBV28 with TRBJ1-1; unclear D gene. CDR3 size: 15 residues. CDR1 is MDHEN and CDR2 is SYDVKM in the germline V gene. Trimming stripped 5 bases from V and 6 bases from J, with 19 bases between.